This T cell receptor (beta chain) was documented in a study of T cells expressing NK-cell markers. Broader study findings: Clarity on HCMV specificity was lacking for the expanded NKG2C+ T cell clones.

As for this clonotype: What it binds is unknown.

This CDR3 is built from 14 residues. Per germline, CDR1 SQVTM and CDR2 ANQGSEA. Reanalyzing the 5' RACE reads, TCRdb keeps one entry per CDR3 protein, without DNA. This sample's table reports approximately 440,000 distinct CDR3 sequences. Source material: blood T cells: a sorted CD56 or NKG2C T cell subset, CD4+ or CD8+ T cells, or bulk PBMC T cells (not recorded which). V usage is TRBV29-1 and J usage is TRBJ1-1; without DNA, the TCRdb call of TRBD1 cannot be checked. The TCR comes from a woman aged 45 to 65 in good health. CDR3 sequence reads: CSGGERASNTEAFF.